This paragraph reports one T cell receptor beta chain. What it binds is unknown. The source of the sample is a study of T cell responses to AZD1222 COVID-19 vaccine. Study-wide results and limits: Females outnumbered males among donors, who were mostly white British; clonal diversity was possibly underestimated. A rise in Spike-specific TCR breadth and depth followed two AZD1222 doses. Across spike, vaccine-associated CD4 TCRs were found, dominant at 160-218 and 743-854.

The CDR3 is made up of 9 amino acids. V lost 7 bases, J lost 7 bases, and 7 bases lay in between. Germline V lookup: CDR1 SQVTM, CDR2 ANQGSEA. Profiled with immunoSEQ multiplex PCR; TCRdb holds only in-frame clones, not every one. The sample has some 130,000 clones, approximately 88% seen once; the top ten hold approximately 6%. Sequenced material: peripheral blood, taken on day 0 of AZD1222 vaccination. The chain is built from TRBV29-1 and TRBJ1-2; D gene unclear. This receptor was identified in an adult in good health. CDR3 in amino acids: CSENGGYTF. The CDR3, as DNA: TGCAGCGAGAATGGTGGCTACACCTTC. Full variable domain (outside the CDR3, taken from reference TRBV29-1 and TRBJ1-2): SAVISQKPSRDICQRGTSLTIQCQVDSQVTMMFWYRQQPGQSLTLIATANQGSEATYESGFVIDKFPISRPNLTFSTLTVSNMSPEDSSIYLCSENGGYTFGSGTRLTVV.